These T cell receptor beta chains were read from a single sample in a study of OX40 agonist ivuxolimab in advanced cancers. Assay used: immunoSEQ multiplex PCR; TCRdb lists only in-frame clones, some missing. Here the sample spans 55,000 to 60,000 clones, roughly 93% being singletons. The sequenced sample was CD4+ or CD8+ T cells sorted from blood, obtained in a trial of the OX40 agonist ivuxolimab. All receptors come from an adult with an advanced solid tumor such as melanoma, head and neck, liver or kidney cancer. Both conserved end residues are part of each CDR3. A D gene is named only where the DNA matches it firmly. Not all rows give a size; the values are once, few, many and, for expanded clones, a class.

cdr3_nt: TGCGCCAGCAGCCAAGATTTTCCAGGGCACTATGGCTACACCTTC
cdr3_aa: CASSQDFPGHYGYTF
j_call: TRBJ1-2
clone_size: -
d_call: -
v_call: TRBV4-3

cdr3_nt: TGTGCCTGGACCGGCGGGGGCGGCGGGGAAGCTTTCTTT
cdr3_aa: CAWTGGGGGEAFF
j_call: TRBJ1-1
clone_size: -
d_call: -
v_call: TRBV30

cdr3_nt: TGTGCCAGCAGTTTCCCCCCTCGGGGCAGCTCCTACAATGAGCAGTTCTTC
cdr3_aa: CASSFPPRGSSYNEQFF
j_call: TRBJ2-1
clone_size: -
d_call: -
v_call: TRBV28

cdr3_nt: TGTGCCAGCAGCCCGGGGACTCCTAATCCCACAGATACGCAGTATTTT
cdr3_aa: CASSPGTPNPTDTQYF
j_call: TRBJ2-3
clone_size: -
d_call: -
v_call: TRBV5-6

cdr3_nt: TGTGCCAGTAGTAAAGGACAGCAGGGGAACTACGAGCAGTACTTC
cdr3_aa: CASSKGQQGNYEQYF
j_call: TRBJ2-7
clone_size: -
d_call: -
v_call: TRBV19

cdr3_nt: TGTGCCAGCAGCAACGACCCACCCAGGGGGCAGGGGACCAACGTCCTGACTTTC
cdr3_aa: CASSNDPPRGQGTNVLTF
j_call: TRBJ2-6
clone_size: -
d_call: TRBD1
v_call: TRBV7-8

cdr3_nt: TGCGCCAGCAGCTTGGACTTCCAGGCCGCGTTCTCCTACGAGCAGTACTTC
cdr3_aa: CASSLDFQAAFSYEQYF
j_call: TRBJ2-7
clone_size: once
d_call: -
v_call: TRBV5-1

cdr3_nt: TGTGCCAGCAGCTTAAATTTTGTAGAGGGGACGAACACTGAAGCTTTCTTT
cdr3_aa: CASSLNFVEGTNTEAFF
j_call: TRBJ1-1
clone_size: -
d_call: -
v_call: TRBV7-9

cdr3_nt: TGTGCCAGCAGCTTCTACTTCACAGATACGCAGTATTTT
cdr3_aa: CASSFYFTDTQYF
j_call: TRBJ2-3
clone_size: -
d_call: -
v_call: TRBV9

cdr3_nt: TGTGCCAGCAGTTTATTTAATCGAGCGACCGGGGAGCTGTTTTTT
cdr3_aa: CASSLFNRATGELFF
j_call: TRBJ2-2
clone_size: -
d_call: -
v_call: TRBV27

cdr3_nt: TGCGCCAGCAGCTTGAGGCCTAGCGGCTCCTACGAGCAGTACTTC
cdr3_aa: CASSLRPSGSYEQYF
j_call: TRBJ2-7
clone_size: once
d_call: TRBD2
v_call: TRBV5-1

cdr3_nt: TGCGCCAGCAGCCAAGAGAGGCCTAGCGGGAGGGCCGTTTACGAGCAGTACTTC
cdr3_aa: CASSQERPSGRAVYEQYF
j_call: TRBJ2-7
clone_size: -
d_call: TRBD2
v_call: TRBV4-3

cdr3_nt: TGTGCCAGCAGCGATCTCACTAGCGGGAGGGTTGAGCAGTTCTTC
cdr3_aa: CASSDLTSGRVEQFF
j_call: TRBJ2-1
clone_size: -
d_call: TRBD2
v_call: TRBV11-2

cdr3_nt: TGTGCCATCGCGGACAGGGGGCTAATTGAGCAGTACTTC
cdr3_aa: CAIADRGLIEQYF
j_call: TRBJ2-7
clone_size: -
d_call: TRBD1
v_call: TRBV2

cdr3_nt: TGTGCCAGCAGCGAAACAGGACTTGTTGAAGCTTTCTTT
cdr3_aa: CASSETGLVEAFF
j_call: TRBJ1-1
clone_size: -
d_call: -
v_call: TRBV6-6

cdr3_nt: TGCGCCAGCAGCCTAGGACTGGAAGCTTTCTTT
cdr3_aa: CASSLGLEAFF
j_call: TRBJ1-1
clone_size: -
d_call: -
v_call: TRBV4-1

cdr3_nt: TGTGCCAGCAGTGAAACTAGCGGGAGGGGCTACGAGCAGTACTTC
cdr3_aa: CASSETSGRGYEQYF
j_call: TRBJ2-7
clone_size: -
d_call: TRBD2
v_call: TRBV2

cdr3_nt: TGTGCCAGCAGTTTAATCGCGTCCTACAATGAGCAGTTCTTC
cdr3_aa: CASSLIASYNEQFF
j_call: TRBJ2-1
clone_size: -
d_call: -
v_call: TRBV28

cdr3_nt: TGTGCCAGCAGCCTCGGCACCGAGCAGTACTTC
cdr3_aa: CASSLGTEQYF
j_call: TRBJ2-7
clone_size: -
d_call: -
v_call: TRBV7-2

cdr3_nt: TGTGCCAGCAGCTTGGAACCACCTCCAGATACGCAGTATTTT
cdr3_aa: CASSLEPPPDTQYF
j_call: TRBJ2-3
clone_size: -
d_call: -
v_call: TRBV7-7

cdr3_nt: TGCGCCAGCAGTGAGGGGGTCGAGCAGTACTTC
cdr3_aa: CASSEGVEQYF
j_call: TRBJ2-7
clone_size: -
d_call: -
v_call: TRBV10-2

cdr3_nt: TGTGCCTGGAGTGTCTTACCGGAAGATAACTATGGCTACACCTTC
cdr3_aa: CAWSVLPEDNYGYTF
j_call: TRBJ1-2
clone_size: -
d_call: -
v_call: TRBV30

cdr3_nt: TGTGCCGTCGGGCCGACCTATGGCTACACCTTC
cdr3_aa: CAVGPTYGYTF
j_call: TRBJ1-2
clone_size: -
d_call: -
v_call: TRBV6-5

cdr3_nt: TGTGCCAGCAGTTTACTATACTACAATGAGCAGTTCTTC
cdr3_aa: CASSLLYYNEQFF
j_call: TRBJ2-1
clone_size: -
d_call: -
v_call: TRBV27

cdr3_nt: TGTGCCAGCAGCCAAACAAGGACAGGGGGCTGGTACGAGCAGTACTTC
cdr3_aa: CASSQTRTGGWYEQYF
j_call: TRBJ2-7
clone_size: -
d_call: TRBD1
v_call: TRBV7-8

cdr3_nt: TGTGCCAGCAGTTTGAAGGGAGGCAATCAGCCCCAGCATTTT
cdr3_aa: CASSLKGGNQPQHF
j_call: TRBJ1-5
clone_size: once
d_call: -
v_call: TRBV27

cdr3_nt: TGTGCCAGCAGTTTATTGCAGGGGGACGGAGACCCTAACAATGAGCAGTTCTTC
cdr3_aa: CASSLLQGDGDPNNEQFF
j_call: TRBJ2-1
clone_size: -
d_call: TRBD1
v_call: TRBV28